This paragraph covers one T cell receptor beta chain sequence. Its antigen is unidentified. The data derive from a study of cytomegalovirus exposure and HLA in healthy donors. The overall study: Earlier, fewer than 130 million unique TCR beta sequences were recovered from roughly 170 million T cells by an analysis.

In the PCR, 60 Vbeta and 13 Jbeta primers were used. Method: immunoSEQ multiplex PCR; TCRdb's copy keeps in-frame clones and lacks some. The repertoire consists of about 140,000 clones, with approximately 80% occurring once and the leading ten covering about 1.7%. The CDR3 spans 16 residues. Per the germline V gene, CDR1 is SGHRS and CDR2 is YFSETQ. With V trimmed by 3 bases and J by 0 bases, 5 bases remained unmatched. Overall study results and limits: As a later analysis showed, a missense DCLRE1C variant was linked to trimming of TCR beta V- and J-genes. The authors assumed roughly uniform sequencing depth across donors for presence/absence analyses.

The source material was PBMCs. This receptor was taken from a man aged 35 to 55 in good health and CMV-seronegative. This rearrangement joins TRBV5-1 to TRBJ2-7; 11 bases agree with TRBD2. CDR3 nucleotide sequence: TGCGCCAGCAGCTCTGGACTAGCGGGTCTCTCCTACGAGCAGTACTTC. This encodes CASSSGLAGLSYEQYF.